The rows below give T cell receptor beta chains drawn from one sample of a study of cytomegalovirus exposure and HLA in healthy donors. TCRdb keeps only in-frame clones here, not all; method: immunoSEQ multiplex PCR. The data show about 140,000 clones, with 66% seen just once and around 6% held by the top ten. The sample was PBMCs. The receptors come from a woman between 55 and 75 years old in good health and CMV-seronegative. The CDR3 runs from the conserved cysteine through the conserved F or W. A D gene is named only where the DNA matches it firmly. Size is omitted from some rows. Given values are once, few, many or a class for expanded clones.

length,size,D,V,J,DNA,CDR3
15,-,-,TRBV5-4,TRBJ2-3,TGTGCCAGCAGACAGGACCCGGGGACTACAGATACGCAGTATTTT,CASRQDPGTTDTQYF
17,-,TRBD2,TRBV7-2,TRBJ2-3,TGTGCCAGCAGCTTCCAACTAGCGGGGGGAGGAGCAGATACGCAGTATTTT,CASSFQLAGGGADTQYF
13,once,-,TRBV7-2,TRBJ1-1,TGTGCCGAAAAGGGAAGGGGGAACACTGAAGCTTTCTTT,CAEKGRGNTEAFF
14,-,TRBD1,TRBV6-5,TRBJ2-2,TGTGCCAGCAGTTACCTCCGACAGGGTGGAGAGCTGTTTTTT,CASSYLRQGGELFF
15,-,TRBD2,TRBV25-1,TRBJ2-1,TGTGCCAGCAGTGAATTTGGCGGGAGGGGCAATGAGCAGTTCTTC,CASSEFGGRGNEQFF
16,-,-,TRBV10-3,TRBJ1-2,TGTGCCATCAGTGAGTCGGAGGGAGGGGGTTACTATGGCTACACCTTC,CAISESEGGGYYGYTF
13,once,TRBD2,TRBV28,TRBJ2-1,TGTGCCAGCAGTTACGGGACTAGGAATGAGCAGTTCTTC,CASSYGTRNEQFF
14,-,-,TRBV28,TRBJ2-7,TGTGCCAGCAGATTACTGACCCCTACGGGGGAGCAGTACTTC,CASRLLTPTGEQYF
16,-,TRBD1,TRBV27,TRBJ1-5,TGTGCCAGCAGTTCTCTGGGACAGGGTTACAATCAGCCCCAGCATTTT,CASSSLGQGYNQPQHF
17,-,TRBD2,TRBV7-2,TRBJ2-3,TGTGCCAGCAGCACGGGACTAGCGGGGCGTTCCACAGATACGCAGTATTTT,CASSTGLAGRSTDTQYF
16,-,-,TRBV19,TRBJ1-5,TGTGCCAGTAGTATTCTCTCTACCTCAGGGGAACAGCCCCAGCATTTT,CASSILSTSGEQPQHF
12,-,-,TRBV28,TRBJ2-1,TGTGCCAGCAGTTTAGAGGGCTGGGAGCAGTTCTTC,CASSLEGWEQFF
15,-,-,TRBV27,TRBJ2-3,TGTGCCAGCAGTTCCTGGGACACAAGCACAGATACGCAGTATTTT,CASSSWDTSTDTQYF
15,-,TRBD2,TRBV11-3,TRBJ2-7,TGTGCCAGCAGCTTAGATCCAGCGGGAGTCGACGAGCAGTACTTC,CASSLDPAGVDEQYF
18,-,TRBD1,TRBV4-3,TRBJ2-1,TGCGCCAGCAGCCAAGGGATTACAGGGGGAAGCTCCTACAATGAGCAGTTCTTC,CASSQGITGGSSYNEQFF
16,-,-,TRBV7-2,TRBJ2-1,TGTGCCAGCAGCTTAATTGGGAGGCCGGGTTACAATGAGCAGTTCTTC,CASSLIGRPGYNEQFF
19,-,TRBD1,TRBV19,TRBJ2-2,TGTGCCAGTAGTTTCAAACCGGGACAGGGGGCTGAATCAACCGGGGAGCTGTTTTTT,CASSFKPGQGAESTGELFF
13,-,-,TRBV12-5,TRBJ2-6,TGTGCTAGTGGTTTAATAGGGGCCAACGTCCTGACTTTC,CASGLIGANVLTF
15,-,-,TRBV7-2,TRBJ2-7,TGTGCCAGCAGCCAAAGGGGGGGGCGAGCCTACGAGCAGTACTTC,CASSQRGGRAYEQYF
17,few,TRBD2,TRBV5-4,TRBJ2-2,TGTGCCAGCAGTTCTTTTGGACTAGCGGGAGGGGCCGGGGAGCTGTTTTTT,CASSSFGLAGGAGELFF
12,-,-,TRBV15,TRBJ2-5,TGTGCCACCGCTGCAGGGGAGGAGACCCAGTACTTC,CATAAGEETQYF
13,-,-,TRBV6-5,TRBJ1-2,TGTGCCAGCAGGGCCCCCGGGGGCTATGGCTACACCTTC,CASRAPGGYGYTF
16,-,-,TRBV5-5,TRBJ2-3,TGTGCCAGCAGCCTTGCCCCGGGAACTAGCACAGATACGCAGTATTTT,CASSLAPGTSTDTQYF
17,-,-,TRBV6-4,TRBJ1-1,TGTGCCAGCAGTGACTCGATAGTCGCATTCCGAAACACTGAAGCTTTCTTT,CASSDSIVAFRNTEAFF
16,-,TRBD2,TRBV7-8,TRBJ2-1,TGTGCCAGCAGGGCCGGCGGGACTAGCGGCTACAATGAGCAGTTCTTC,CASRAGGTSGYNEQFF
16,-,-,TRBV6-1,TRBJ2-5,TGTGCCAGCAGTGACTTACGGGGGAGAACCGATGAGACCCAGTACTTC,CASSDLRGRTDETQYF
15,-,TRBD1,TRBV7-3,TRBJ2-5,TGTGCCAGCAGCTCGACGGCAGGGGGCGTGGAGACCCAGTACTTC,CASSSTAGGVETQYF
14,-,-,TRBV5-1,TRBJ1-1,TGCGCCAGCAGCCCGGACAGTTGGAAGACTGAAGCTTTCTTT,CASSPDSWKTEAFF
14,-,TRBD1,TRBV6-5,TRBJ1-1,TGTGCCAGCAGATTCACAGGGGATGGAACTGAAGCTTTCTTT,CASRFTGDGTEAFF
16,-,-,TRBV28,TRBJ1-1,TGTGCCAGCAGTTTAACTGATTTACTTATGAACACTGAAGCTTTCTTT,CASSLTDLLMNTEAFF
14,-,TRBD1,TRBV7-2,TRBJ2-1,TGTGCCAGCAGCCTGGACAGGGGGCTGTTTGAGCAGTTCTTC,CASSLDRGLFEQFF
15,-,TRBD2,TRBV11-2,TRBJ2-3,TGTGCCAGCAGCTGGGTCGGCGGGAGGGGTCAAGCGCAGTATTTT,CASSWVGGRGQAQYF
18,-,TRBD2,TRBV5-4,TRBJ2-5,TGTGCCAGCAGCTTCGGGGGGCGGCTAGCGGGGGCAGAAGAGACCCAGTACTTC,CASSFGGRLAGAEETQYF
16,-,-,TRBV10-3,TRBJ1-5,TGTGCCATCAGTCATCAGGAAGACAAGCCCAATCAGCCCCAGCATTTT,CAISHQEDKPNQPQHF
15,few,TRBD1,TRBV6-1,TRBJ1-1,TGTGCCAGCAGTGTGCGCGGGACAGGTAACACTGAAGCTTTCTTT,CASSVRGTGNTEAFF
13,few,-,TRBV15,TRBJ2-3,TGTGCCACCAGCAGAGATCCGCCGGGAACGCAGTATTTT,CATSRDPPGTQYF
16,-,TRBD2,TRBV10-3,TRBJ2-2,TGTGCCATCAAAGGGACTAGCGGGAGGGGAACCGGGGAGCTGTTTTTT,CAIKGTSGRGTGELFF